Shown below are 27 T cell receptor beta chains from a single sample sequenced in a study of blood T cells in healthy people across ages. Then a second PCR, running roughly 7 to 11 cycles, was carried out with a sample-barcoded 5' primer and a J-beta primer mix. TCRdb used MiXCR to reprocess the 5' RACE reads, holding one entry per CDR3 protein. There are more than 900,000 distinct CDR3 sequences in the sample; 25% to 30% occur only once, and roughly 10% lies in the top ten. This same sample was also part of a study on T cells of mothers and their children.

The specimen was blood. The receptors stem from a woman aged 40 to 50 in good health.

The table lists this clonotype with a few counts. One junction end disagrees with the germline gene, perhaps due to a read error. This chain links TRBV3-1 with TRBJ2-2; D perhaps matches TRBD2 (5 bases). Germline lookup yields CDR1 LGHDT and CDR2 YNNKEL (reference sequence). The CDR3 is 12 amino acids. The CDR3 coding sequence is TGTGCCAGCAGCCAACGAACCGGGGAGCCGTTTTTT. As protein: CASSQRTGEPFF.

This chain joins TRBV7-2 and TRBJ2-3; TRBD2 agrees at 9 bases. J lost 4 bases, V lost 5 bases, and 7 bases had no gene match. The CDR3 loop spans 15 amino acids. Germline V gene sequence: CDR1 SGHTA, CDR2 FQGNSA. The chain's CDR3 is CASSAGGLAADTQYF. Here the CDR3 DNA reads TGTGCCAGCAGCGCGGGGGGGCTCGCAGCAGATACGCAGTATTTT. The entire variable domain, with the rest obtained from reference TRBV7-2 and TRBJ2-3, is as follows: GAGVSQSPSNKVTEKGKDVELRCDPISGHTALYWYRQSLGQGLEFLIYFQGNSAPDKSGLPSDRFSAERTGGSVSTLTIQRTQQEDSAVYLCASSAGGLAADTQYFGPGTRLTVL.

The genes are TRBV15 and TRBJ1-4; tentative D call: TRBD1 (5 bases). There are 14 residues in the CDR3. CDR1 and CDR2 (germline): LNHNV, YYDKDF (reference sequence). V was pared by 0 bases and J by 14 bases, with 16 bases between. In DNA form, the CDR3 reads TGTGCCACCAGCAGAGATCGGGGGGACGGAGCCCTGTTTTTT. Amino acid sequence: CATSRDRGDGALFF.

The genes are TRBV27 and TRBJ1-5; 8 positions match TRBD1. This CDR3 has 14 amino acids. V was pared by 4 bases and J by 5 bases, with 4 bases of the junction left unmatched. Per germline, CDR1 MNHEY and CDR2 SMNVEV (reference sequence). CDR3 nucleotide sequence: TGTGCCAGCAGTTCCCCGGACAGGGATCAGCCCCAGCATTTT. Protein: CASSSPDRDQPQHF.

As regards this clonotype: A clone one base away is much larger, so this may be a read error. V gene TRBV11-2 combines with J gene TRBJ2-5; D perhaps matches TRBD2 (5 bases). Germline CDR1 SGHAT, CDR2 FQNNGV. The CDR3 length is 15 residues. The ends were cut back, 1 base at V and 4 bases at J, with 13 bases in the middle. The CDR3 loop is CASSLGEHLGETQYF. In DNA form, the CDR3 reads TGTGCCAGCAGCTTAGGGGAGCACCTGGGAGAGACCCAGTACTTC. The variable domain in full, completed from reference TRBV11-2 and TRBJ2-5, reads EAGVAQSPRYKIIEKRQSVAFWCNPISGHATLYWYQQILGQGPKLLIQFQNNGVVDDSQLPKDRFSAERLKGVDSTLKIQPAKLEDSAVYLCASSLGEHLGETQYFGPGTRLLVL.

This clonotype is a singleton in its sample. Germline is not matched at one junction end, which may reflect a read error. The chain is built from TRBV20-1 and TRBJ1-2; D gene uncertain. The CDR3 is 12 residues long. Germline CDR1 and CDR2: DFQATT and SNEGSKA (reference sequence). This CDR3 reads CSARGQSYGSTF. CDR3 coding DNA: TGCAGTGCGAGAGGGCAGAGCTATGGCAGCACCTTC.

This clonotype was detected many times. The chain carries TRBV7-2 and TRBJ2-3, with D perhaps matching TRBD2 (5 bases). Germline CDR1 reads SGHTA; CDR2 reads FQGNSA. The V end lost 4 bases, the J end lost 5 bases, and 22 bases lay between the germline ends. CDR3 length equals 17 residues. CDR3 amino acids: CASSSQGQLRARDTQYF. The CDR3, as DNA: TGTGCCAGCAGCTCACAAGGCCAGTTGCGGGCAAGAGATACGCAGTATTTT.

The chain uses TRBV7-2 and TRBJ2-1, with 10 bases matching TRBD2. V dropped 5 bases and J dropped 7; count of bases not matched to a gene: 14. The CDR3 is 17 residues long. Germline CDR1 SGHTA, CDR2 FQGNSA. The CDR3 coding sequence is TGTGCCAGCAGCCCCGCGGCTAGCGGGAGAGCGTCTAATGAGCAGTTCTTC. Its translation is CASSPAASGRASNEQFF. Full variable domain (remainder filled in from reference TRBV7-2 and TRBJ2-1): GAGVSQSPSNKVTEKGKDVELRCDPISGHTALYWYRQSLGQGLEFLIYFQGNSAPDKSGLPSDRFSAERTGGSVSTLTIQRTQQEDSAVYLCASSPAASGRASNEQFFGPGTRLTVL.

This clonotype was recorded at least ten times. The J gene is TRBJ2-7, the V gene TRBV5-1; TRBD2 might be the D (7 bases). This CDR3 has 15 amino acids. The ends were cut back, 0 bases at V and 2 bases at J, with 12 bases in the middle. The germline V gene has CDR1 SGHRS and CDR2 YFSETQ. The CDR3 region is CASSLEGGTTYEQYF. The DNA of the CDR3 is TGCGCCAGCAGCTTGGAGGGGGGGACGACCTACGAGCAGTACTTC.

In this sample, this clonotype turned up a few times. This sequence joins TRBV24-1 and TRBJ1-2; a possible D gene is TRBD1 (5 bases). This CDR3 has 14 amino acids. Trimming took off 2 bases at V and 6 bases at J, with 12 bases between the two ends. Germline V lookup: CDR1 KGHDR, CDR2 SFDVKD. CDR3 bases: TGTGCCACCAGTGATTATGGGGCAGGGAATGGCTACACCTTC. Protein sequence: CATSDYGAGNGYTF.

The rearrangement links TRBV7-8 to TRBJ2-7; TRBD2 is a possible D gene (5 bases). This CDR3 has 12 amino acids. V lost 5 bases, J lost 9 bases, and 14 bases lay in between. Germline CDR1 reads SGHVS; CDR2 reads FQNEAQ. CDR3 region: CASSLSGRRQYF. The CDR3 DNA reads TGTGCCAGCAGCCTCTCGGGGAGACGGCAGTACTTC. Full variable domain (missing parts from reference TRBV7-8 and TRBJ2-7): GAGVSQSPRYKVAKRGQDVALRCDPISGHVSLFWYQQALGQGPEFLTYFQNEAQLDKSGLPSDRFFAERPEGSVSTLKIQRTQQEDSAVYLCASSLSGRRQYFGPGTRLTVT.

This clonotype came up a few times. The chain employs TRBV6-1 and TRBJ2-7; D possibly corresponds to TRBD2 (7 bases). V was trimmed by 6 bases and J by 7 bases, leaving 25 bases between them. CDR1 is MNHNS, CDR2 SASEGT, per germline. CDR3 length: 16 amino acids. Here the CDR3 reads CASRPGGGGPGAEQYF. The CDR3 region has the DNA TGTGCCAGCAGACCCGGAGGCGGGGGCCCGGGGGCTGAGCAGTACTTC.

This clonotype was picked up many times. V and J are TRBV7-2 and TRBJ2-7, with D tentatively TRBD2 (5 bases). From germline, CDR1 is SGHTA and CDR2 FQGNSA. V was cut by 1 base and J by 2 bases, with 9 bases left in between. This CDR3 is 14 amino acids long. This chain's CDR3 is CASSLDGNTYEQYF. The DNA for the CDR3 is TGTGCCAGCAGCTTAGACGGGAATACCTACGAGCAGTACTTC.

The CDR3 DNA sequence: TGTGCCACTGGGACGCAGCAAGAGACCCAGTACTTC. Translation gives CATGTQQETQYF. The rearrangement joins TRBV12-3 or TRBV12-4 to TRBJ2-5; D may correspond to TRBD1 or TRBD2 (5 bases each). There are 12 residues in the CDR3. V was trimmed by 10 bases and J by 2 bases, leaving 11 bases between them.

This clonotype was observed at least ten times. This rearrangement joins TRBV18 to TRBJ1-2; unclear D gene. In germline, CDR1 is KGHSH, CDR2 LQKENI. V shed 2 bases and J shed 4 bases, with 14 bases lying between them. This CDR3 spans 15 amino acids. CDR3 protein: CASSPRSDGTYGYTF. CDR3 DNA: TGTGCCAGCTCACCAAGGTCCGACGGAACCTATGGCTACACCTTC. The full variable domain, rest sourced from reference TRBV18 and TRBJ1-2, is NAGVMQNPRHLVRRRGQEARLRCSPMKGHSHVYWYRQLPEEGLKFMVYLQKENIIDESGMPKERFSAEFPKEGPSILRIQQVVRGDSAAYFCASSPRSDGTYGYTFGSGTRLTVV.

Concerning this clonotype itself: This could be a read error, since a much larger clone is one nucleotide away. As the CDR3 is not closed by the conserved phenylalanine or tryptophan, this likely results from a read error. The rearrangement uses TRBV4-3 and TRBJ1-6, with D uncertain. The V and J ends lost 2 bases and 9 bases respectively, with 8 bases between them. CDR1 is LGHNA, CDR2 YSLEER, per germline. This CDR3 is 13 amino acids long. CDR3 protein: CASSQRVVSPLHL. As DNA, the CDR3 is TGCGCCAGCAGCCAACGGGTCGTTTCACCCCTCCACTTG.

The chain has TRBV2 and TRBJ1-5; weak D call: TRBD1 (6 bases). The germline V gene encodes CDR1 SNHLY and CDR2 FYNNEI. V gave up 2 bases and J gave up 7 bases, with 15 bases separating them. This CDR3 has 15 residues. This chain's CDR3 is CASSERGGLYQPQHF. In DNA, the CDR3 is TGTGCCAGCAGTGAAAGGGGGGGACTTTACCAGCCCCAGCATTTT.

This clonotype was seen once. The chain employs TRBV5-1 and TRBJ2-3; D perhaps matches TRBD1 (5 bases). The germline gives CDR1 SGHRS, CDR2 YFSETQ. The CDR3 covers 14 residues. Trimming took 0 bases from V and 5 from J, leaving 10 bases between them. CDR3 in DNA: TGCGCCAGCAGCTTGGAGTCAGGACAAGATACGCAGTATTTT. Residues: CASSLESGQDTQYF.

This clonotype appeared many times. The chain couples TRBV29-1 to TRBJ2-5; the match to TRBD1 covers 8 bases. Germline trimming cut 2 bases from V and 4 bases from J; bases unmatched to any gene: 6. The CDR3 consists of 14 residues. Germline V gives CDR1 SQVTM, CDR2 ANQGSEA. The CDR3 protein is CSVESSTGGETQYF. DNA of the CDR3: TGCAGCGTTGAATCGTCTACAGGGGGAGAGACCCAGTACTTC.

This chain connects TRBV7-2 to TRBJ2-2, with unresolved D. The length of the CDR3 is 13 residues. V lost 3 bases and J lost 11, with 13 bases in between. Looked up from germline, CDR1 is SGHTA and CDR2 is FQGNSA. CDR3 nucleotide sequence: TGTGCCAGCAGCTTCGGGCGGATCGCTGAGCTGTTTTTT. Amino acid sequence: CASSFGRIAELFF.

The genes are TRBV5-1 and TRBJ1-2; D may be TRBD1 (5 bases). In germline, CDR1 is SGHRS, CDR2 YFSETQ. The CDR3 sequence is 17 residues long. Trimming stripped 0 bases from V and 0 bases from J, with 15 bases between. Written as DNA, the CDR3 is TGCGCCAGCAGCTTGGGTCCTTCAGGGCCGCCTAACTATGGCTACACCTTC. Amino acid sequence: CASSLGPSGPPNYGYTF.

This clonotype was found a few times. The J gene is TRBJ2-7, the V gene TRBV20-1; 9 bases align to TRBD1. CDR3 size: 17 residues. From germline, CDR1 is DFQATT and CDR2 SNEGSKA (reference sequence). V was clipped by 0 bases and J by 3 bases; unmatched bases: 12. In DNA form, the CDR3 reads TGCAGTGCTAGAGAGAGAAACGACAGGGGGAGATTCTACGAGCAGTACTTC. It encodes CSARERNDRGRFYEQYF.

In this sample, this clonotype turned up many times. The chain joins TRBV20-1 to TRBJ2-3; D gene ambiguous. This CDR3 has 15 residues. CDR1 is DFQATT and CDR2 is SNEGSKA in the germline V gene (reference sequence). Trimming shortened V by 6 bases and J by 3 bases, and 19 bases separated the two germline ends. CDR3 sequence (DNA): TGCAGTGCCCGCTGGCCTAACGAGAGGACAGATACGCAGTATTTT. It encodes CSARWPNERTDTQYF.

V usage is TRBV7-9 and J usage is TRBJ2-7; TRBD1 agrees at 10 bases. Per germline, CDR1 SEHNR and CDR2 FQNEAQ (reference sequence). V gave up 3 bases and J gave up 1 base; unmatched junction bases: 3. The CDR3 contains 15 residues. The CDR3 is CASSFGTGVSYEQYF. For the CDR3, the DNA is TGTGCCAGCAGCTTCGGGACAGGGGTGTCCTACGAGCAGTACTTC.

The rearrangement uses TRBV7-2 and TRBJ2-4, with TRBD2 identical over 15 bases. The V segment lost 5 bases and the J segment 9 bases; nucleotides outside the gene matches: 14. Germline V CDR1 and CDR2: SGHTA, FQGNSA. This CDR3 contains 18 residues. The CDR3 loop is CASSLTPGLAGGMVIQYF. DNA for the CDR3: TGTGCCAGCAGCCTTACCCCGGGACTAGCGGGGGGCATGGTCATTCAGTACTTC.

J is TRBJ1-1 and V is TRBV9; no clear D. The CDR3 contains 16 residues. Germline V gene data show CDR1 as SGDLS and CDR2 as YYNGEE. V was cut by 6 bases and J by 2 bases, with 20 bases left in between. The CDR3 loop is CASTIEDGRPNTEAFF. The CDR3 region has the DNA TGTGCCAGCACAATTGAGGATGGGCGGCCTAACACTGAAGCTTTCTTT.

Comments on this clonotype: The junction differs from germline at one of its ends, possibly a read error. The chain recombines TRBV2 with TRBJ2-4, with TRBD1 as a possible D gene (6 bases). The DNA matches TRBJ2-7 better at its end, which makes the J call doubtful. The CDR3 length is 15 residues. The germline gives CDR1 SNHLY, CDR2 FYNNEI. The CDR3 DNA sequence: TGCGCCAGCAGCCGGGACGACAGAGGGGGAGACGAGCAGTACTTC. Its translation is CASSRDDRGGDEQYF.